These T cell receptor beta chains were read from a single sample in a study of blood T cells in healthy people across ages. TCRdb re-called the 5' RACE reads through MiXCR, storing one row per CDR3 protein. The sample contains approximately 670,000 distinct CDR3 sequences, less than 45% of which appear only once. Material for sequencing was blood. These receptors all come from a man aged 80 or over in good health. The CDR3 runs from the conserved cysteine through the conserved F or W. Each record gives: CDR3 DNA, CDR3 protein, D gene, clone size, J gene, CDR3 length, V gene. A D gene is named only where the DNA matches it firmly. Size values are once, few and many counts, or a class for expanded clones, and some rows have none.

cdr3_nt: TGCGCCAGCAGCACGGAGGGTTACTACGAGCAGTACTTC
cdr3_aa: CASSTEGYYEQYF
d_call: NA
clone_size: few
j_call: TRBJ2-7
cdr3_length: 13
v_call: TRBV5-1

cdr3_nt: TGTGCCAGCAGCGAACCGGGGTTGGGAGAGACCCAGTACTTC
cdr3_aa: CASSEPGLGETQYF
d_call: NA
clone_size: few
j_call: TRBJ2-5
cdr3_length: 14
v_call: TRBV3-1

cdr3_nt: TGTGCCAGCAGTCGATTTGACAGGAATGAAAAGCTGTTTTTT
cdr3_aa: CASSRFDRNEKLFF
d_call: NA
clone_size: many
j_call: TRBJ1-4
cdr3_length: 14
v_call: TRBV6-5

cdr3_nt: TGCAGTGCTAGCATCAACTGGGGGCGAGAGCAGTACTTC
cdr3_aa: CSASINWGREQYF
d_call: NA
clone_size: many
j_call: TRBJ2-7
cdr3_length: 13
v_call: TRBV20-1

cdr3_nt: TGTGCCAGCAGCCCCCGGACAGGGGGAGGGGACGAGCAGTACTTC
cdr3_aa: CASSPRTGGGDEQYF
d_call: TRBD1
clone_size: NA
j_call: TRBJ2-7
cdr3_length: 15
v_call: TRBV13

cdr3_nt: TGTACCATCAAGGGGGTTGACAATGAGCAGTTCTTC
cdr3_aa: CTIKGVDNEQFF
d_call: NA
clone_size: NA
j_call: TRBJ2-1
cdr3_length: 12
v_call: TRBV10-3

cdr3_nt: TGTGCCAGCAGCTTAGTTTCGGGTGAAAAACTGTTTTTT
cdr3_aa: CASSLVSGEKLFF
d_call: NA
clone_size: NA
j_call: TRBJ1-4
cdr3_length: 13
v_call: TRBV7-2

cdr3_nt: TGTGCCAGCAGTGACCGGACGCACAATGAGCAGTACTTC
cdr3_aa: CASSDRTHNEQYF
d_call: NA
clone_size: NA
j_call: TRBJ2-7
cdr3_length: 13
v_call: TRBV6-2/TRBV6-3

cdr3_nt: TGCGCCAGCAGCCCAGACAGGGGGTCGAACAATGAGCAGTTCTTC
cdr3_aa: CASSPDRGSNNEQFF
d_call: TRBD1
clone_size: many
j_call: TRBJ2-1
cdr3_length: 15
v_call: TRBV5-1

cdr3_nt: TGCGCCAGCAGCCAAGGGGACAGGGGGGGACCCCAAGAGACCCAGTACTTC
cdr3_aa: CASSQGDRGGPQETQYF
d_call: TRBD1
clone_size: many
j_call: TRBJ2-5
cdr3_length: 17
v_call: TRBV4-1

cdr3_nt: TGTGCCAGCAGCCGGCGCGGGGGGGAGACCCAGTACTTC
cdr3_aa: CASSRRGGETQYF
d_call: TRBD2
clone_size: many
j_call: TRBJ2-5
cdr3_length: 13
v_call: TRBV3-1

cdr3_nt: TGTGCCAGCAGATCCGGGTCTAATTCACCCCTCCACTTT
cdr3_aa: CASRSGSNSPLHF
d_call: NA
clone_size: NA
j_call: TRBJ1-6
cdr3_length: 13
v_call: TRBV7-9

cdr3_nt: TGCAGTGCTAGAGATCCGTCGAGGGATTCCTACAATGAGCAGTTCTTC
cdr3_aa: CSARDPSRDSYNEQFF
d_call: NA
clone_size: many
j_call: TRBJ2-1
cdr3_length: 16
v_call: TRBV20-1

cdr3_nt: TGTGCCAGCAGACTCACTGCCCAAGAGACCCAGTACTTC
cdr3_aa: CASRLTAQETQYF
d_call: NA
clone_size: NA
j_call: TRBJ2-5
cdr3_length: 13
v_call: TRBV11-2

cdr3_nt: TGTGCCAGCAGAACCGGGAGCGCCTATAATGAGCAGTTCTTC
cdr3_aa: CASRTGSAYNEQFF
d_call: NA
clone_size: few
j_call: TRBJ2-1
cdr3_length: 14
v_call: TRBV28

cdr3_nt: TGTGCCAGCAGCTTAGGAGGGACTAGTGATGAGACCCAGTACTTC
cdr3_aa: CASSLGGTSDETQYF
d_call: TRBD2
clone_size: NA
j_call: TRBJ2-5
cdr3_length: 15
v_call: TRBV7-9

cdr3_nt: TGTGCCAGCAGCTCGGGACCTATAACCTACAATGAGCAGTTCTTC
cdr3_aa: CASSSGPITYNEQFF
d_call: NA
clone_size: few
j_call: TRBJ2-1
cdr3_length: 15
v_call: TRBV7-2

cdr3_nt: TGTGCCAGCAGCACAAACCGACAGGGGAGGGAGTTCTTC
cdr3_aa: CASSTNRQGREFF
d_call: NA
clone_size: NA
j_call: TRBJ2-1
cdr3_length: 13
v_call: TRBV7-7

cdr3_nt: TGTGCCAGCAGCGTTGAACAGGGAAATGAAAAACTGTTTTTT
cdr3_aa: CASSVEQGNEKLFF
d_call: NA
clone_size: NA
j_call: TRBJ1-4
cdr3_length: 14
v_call: TRBV9

cdr3_nt: TGCAGTGCCCCCTTGGCTGAGCAGTTCTTC
cdr3_aa: CSAPLAEQFF
d_call: NA
clone_size: many
j_call: TRBJ2-1
cdr3_length: 10
v_call: TRBV20-1

cdr3_nt: TGCAGCGTTATGGTCTCTGGGGCCAACGTCCTGACTTTCTTT
cdr3_aa: CSVMVSGANVLTFF
d_call: NA
clone_size: NA
j_call: TRBJ1-1
cdr3_length: 14
v_call: TRBV29-1

cdr3_nt: TGTGCCAGCAGACAAGAGGGGGTCCGCGGTTCCGAGCAGTACTTC
cdr3_aa: CASRQEGVRGSEQYF
d_call: NA
clone_size: many
j_call: TRBJ2-7
cdr3_length: 15
v_call: TRBV7-9

cdr3_nt: TGCAGTGTAGGTAGGCAGGGAGGTTTCTACGAGCAGTACTTC
cdr3_aa: CSVGRQGGFYEQYF
d_call: NA
clone_size: NA
j_call: TRBJ2-7
cdr3_length: 14
v_call: TRBV20-1

cdr3_nt: TGTGCCAGCAGTTACCCCGCAGACAGTAGCAATCAGCCCCAGCATTTT
cdr3_aa: CASSYPADSSNQPQHF
d_call: NA
clone_size: NA
j_call: TRBJ1-5
cdr3_length: 16
v_call: TRBV28

cdr3_nt: TGCAGTGCCACGACGGGGAATCAGCCCCAGCATTTT
cdr3_aa: CSATTGNQPQHF
d_call: NA
clone_size: NA
j_call: TRBJ1-5
cdr3_length: 12
v_call: TRBV20-1

cdr3_nt: TGTGCCAACAGCTTATTAGCTAGCGGCAATGAGCAGTTCTTC
cdr3_aa: CANSLLASGNEQFF
d_call: TRBD2
clone_size: NA
j_call: TRBJ2-1
cdr3_length: 14
v_call: TRBV7-9

cdr3_nt: TGTGCCAGCAGTTTTCTGGAGACGAACACTGAAGCTTTCTTT
cdr3_aa: CASSFLETNTEAFF
d_call: NA
clone_size: NA
j_call: TRBJ1-1
cdr3_length: 14
v_call: TRBV2

cdr3_nt: TGTGCCACCAGCAGAGACAGATCCATCAGCAATCAGCCCCAGCATTTT
cdr3_aa: CATSRDRSISNQPQHF
d_call: NA
clone_size: NA
j_call: TRBJ1-5
cdr3_length: 16
v_call: TRBV15

cdr3_nt: TGTGCCAGCAGCTCTTCCGGGAGGGGAGGTATAATCTCACCCCTCCACTTT
cdr3_aa: CASSSSGRGGIISPLHF
d_call: NA
clone_size: NA
j_call: TRBJ1-6
cdr3_length: 17
v_call: TRBV7-8

cdr3_nt: TGTGCCAGCAGTTACCAAGTGTCTTTCGGCCAGCCCCAGCATTTT
cdr3_aa: CASSYQVSFGQPQHF
d_call: NA
clone_size: few
j_call: TRBJ1-5
cdr3_length: 15
v_call: TRBV6-2/TRBV6-3

cdr3_nt: TGCAGCGTTGAAGTGGTAGTTAACACTGAAGCTTTCTTT
cdr3_aa: CSVEVVVNTEAFF
d_call: NA
clone_size: few
j_call: TRBJ1-1
cdr3_length: 13
v_call: TRBV29-1

cdr3_nt: TGTGCCAGCAGTTTGAGATCTTTTTCACCCCTCCACTTT
cdr3_aa: CASSLRSFSPLHF
d_call: NA
clone_size: NA
j_call: TRBJ1-6
cdr3_length: 13
v_call: TRBV12-3/TRBV12-4

cdr3_nt: TGTGCCAGCAGCTTGGCGGGAGTGAGGAATGAGCAGTACTTC
cdr3_aa: CASSLAGVRNEQYF
d_call: TRBD2
clone_size: once
j_call: TRBJ2-7
cdr3_length: 14
v_call: TRBV11-2

cdr3_nt: TGCAGTGCTACTAAGTCCCGGGACAGGGGAGGGGGCTACACCTTC
cdr3_aa: CSATKSRDRGGGYTF
d_call: TRBD1
clone_size: NA
j_call: TRBJ1-2
cdr3_length: 15
v_call: TRBV20-1

cdr3_nt: TGTGCCAGCCACTCGGGGAGACTACAACAAGAGACCCAGTACTTC
cdr3_aa: CASHSGRLQQETQYF
d_call: NA
clone_size: NA
j_call: TRBJ2-5
cdr3_length: 15
v_call: TRBV28

cdr3_nt: TGTGCCAGCAGTTTCGGCAGGGGGCGCGAAAAATCTGGGGCCAACGTCCTGACTTTC
cdr3_aa: CASSFGRGREKSGANVLTF
d_call: TRBD1
clone_size: few
j_call: TRBJ2-6
cdr3_length: 19
v_call: TRBV12-3/TRBV12-4

cdr3_nt: TGTGCCAGCAGTTACACAGGGCTTTCTGGGGCCAACGTCCTGACTTTC
cdr3_aa: CASSYTGLSGANVLTF
d_call: NA
clone_size: NA
j_call: TRBJ2-6
cdr3_length: 16
v_call: TRBV12-3/TRBV12-4

cdr3_nt: TGCGCCAGCAGCCTCCAACCGACTAGCCTTCAAGAGACCCAGTACTTC
cdr3_aa: CASSLQPTSLQETQYF
d_call: TRBD2
clone_size: NA
j_call: TRBJ2-5
cdr3_length: 16
v_call: TRBV5-1

cdr3_nt: TGTACCAGCAGCCCGATAAATGAGCAGTTCTTC
cdr3_aa: CTSSPINEQFF
d_call: NA
clone_size: NA
j_call: TRBJ2-1
cdr3_length: 11
v_call: TRBV7-9

cdr3_nt: TGTGCCAGCAAGGCTCAGACTAGCGGGAGCGGCGAGCAGTACTTC
cdr3_aa: CASKAQTSGSGEQYF
d_call: TRBD2
clone_size: NA
j_call: TRBJ2-7
cdr3_length: 15
v_call: TRBV27

cdr3_nt: TGTGCCAGCAGTTCGGGCAATCAGCCCCAGCATTTT
cdr3_aa: CASSSGNQPQHF
d_call: NA
clone_size: NA
j_call: TRBJ1-5
cdr3_length: 12
v_call: TRBV27

cdr3_nt: TGTGCCAGCAGTGAGGACAATTACGGTGAAGCTTTCTTT
cdr3_aa: CASSEDNYGEAFF
d_call: NA
clone_size: NA
j_call: TRBJ1-1
cdr3_length: 13
v_call: TRBV2

cdr3_nt: TGTGCCAGCAGTTTAACATGGTCAGCGGGAAATACGCAGTATTTT
cdr3_aa: CASSLTWSAGNTQYF
d_call: TRBD2
clone_size: once
j_call: TRBJ2-3
cdr3_length: 15
v_call: TRBV27

cdr3_nt: TGCAGTGGGGGAGGGGCGCGCGAGCAGTACTTC
cdr3_aa: CSGGGAREQYF
d_call: TRBD2
clone_size: many
j_call: TRBJ2-7
cdr3_length: 11
v_call: TRBV20-1

cdr3_nt: TGTGCCAGCAGCTCTACTCGACTAGCGGGGGGGAAGAATGAGCAGTTCTTC
cdr3_aa: CASSSTRLAGGKNEQFF
d_call: TRBD2
clone_size: few
j_call: TRBJ2-1
cdr3_length: 17
v_call: TRBV7-2

cdr3_nt: TGTGCCAGCAGCCAAGTCGCTAGCGGGGTGGCCCTTCCCGTCAATGAGCGGTTCTTC
cdr3_aa: CASSQVASGVALPVNERFF
d_call: TRBD2
clone_size: few
j_call: TRBJ2-1
cdr3_length: 19
v_call: TRBV14

cdr3_nt: TGTGCCACCAGCAGAGTTCGAACGGGACCTTATGCAGATACGCAGTATTTT
cdr3_aa: CATSRVRTGPYADTQYF
d_call: NA
clone_size: NA
j_call: TRBJ2-3
cdr3_length: 17
v_call: TRBV15

cdr3_nt: TGTGCCAGCAGTGAAGCAACATTGGCAGGGACCACCTACGAGCAGTACTTC
cdr3_aa: CASSEATLAGTTYEQYF
d_call: NA
clone_size: few
j_call: TRBJ2-7
cdr3_length: 17
v_call: TRBV2

cdr3_nt: TGTGCCAGCAGTTGGGGGACTCCCGAAGAGACCCAGTACTTC
cdr3_aa: CASSWGTPEETQYF
d_call: NA
clone_size: many
j_call: TRBJ2-5
cdr3_length: 14
v_call: TRBV6-2/TRBV6-3

cdr3_nt: TGTGCCAGCAGCCAGACCGACAATGAGCAGTTCTTC
cdr3_aa: CASSQTDNEQFF
d_call: NA
clone_size: NA
j_call: TRBJ2-1
cdr3_length: 12
v_call: TRBV3-1

cdr3_nt: TGTGCCAGCAGCCAGAGAGGTTACAGGGCTGGGGCCAACGTCCTGACTTTC
cdr3_aa: CASSQRGYRAGANVLTF
d_call: NA
clone_size: few
j_call: TRBJ2-6
cdr3_length: 17
v_call: TRBV14

cdr3_nt: TGTGCTAGTGGTTTTCAAGCGGGAGGGACCCAGTACTTC
cdr3_aa: CASGFQAGGTQYF
d_call: TRBD2
clone_size: NA
j_call: TRBJ2-5
cdr3_length: 13
v_call: TRBV12-5

cdr3_nt: TGCGCCAGCAGCCAAGTCGGGACACCGACCCAAGAGACCCAGTACTTC
cdr3_aa: CASSQVGTPTQETQYF
d_call: NA
clone_size: few
j_call: TRBJ2-5
cdr3_length: 16
v_call: TRBV4-3

cdr3_nt: TGTGCCAGCAGTTCCTCTGACGGGGCTATCTATGGCTACACCTTC
cdr3_aa: CASSSSDGAIYGYTF
d_call: NA
clone_size: NA
j_call: TRBJ1-2
cdr3_length: 15
v_call: TRBV27

cdr3_nt: TGCAGTGCCACGAGCGTTAGGGAGCGGTCGTATGAGCAGTTCTTC
cdr3_aa: CSATSVRERSYEQFF
d_call: NA
clone_size: NA
j_call: TRBJ2-1
cdr3_length: 15
v_call: TRBV20-1